This T cell receptor (beta chain) is from a study of long-term antiretroviral therapy in people with HIV. Study in general: Collection of the earliest samples took place about a decade ahead of the 2015 immediate-ART recommendation. Study results and caveats: Versus controls, repertoires in people with HIV had narrower CDR3 length ranges. ART preceded a rise in diversity that nonetheless stayed lower than in transplant donor controls. It was not possible to obtain data on ART adherence, viral resistance or therapy changes.

A note on this clone: As yet, its antigen is unknown.

Germline V gene sequence: CDR1 SGHAT, CDR2 FQNNGV. This CDR3 region has 14 residues. Trimming took off 1 base at V and 2 bases at J, with 9 bases between the two ends. Assay version v3.0 of immunoSEQ was used, and it was run at survey level. Generated by immunoSEQ multiplex PCR, the TCRdb table keeps only in-frame clones and is missing some. The table shows tens of thousands of clones, with more than 75% occurring only once. This specimen was unsorted PBMCs, taken 2 years after starting antiretroviral therapy. The sequence was obtained from a man aged 50 to 60 with HIV. V usage is TRBV11-2 and J usage is TRBJ2-7, with D tentatively TRBD1 or TRBD2 (5 bases each). The CDR3 DNA follows: TGTGCCAGCAGCTTAGGAGGGGATACCTACGAGCAGTACTTC. Amino acids: CASSLGGDTYEQYF.